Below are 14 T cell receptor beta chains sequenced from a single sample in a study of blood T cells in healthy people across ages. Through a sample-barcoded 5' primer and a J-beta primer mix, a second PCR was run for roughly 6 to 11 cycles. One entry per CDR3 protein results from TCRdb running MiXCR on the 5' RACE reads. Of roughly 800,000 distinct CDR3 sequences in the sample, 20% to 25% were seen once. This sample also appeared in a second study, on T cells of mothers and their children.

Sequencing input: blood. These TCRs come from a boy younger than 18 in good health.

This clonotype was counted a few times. The CDR3 spells CASSENYPETQYF. For the CDR3, the DNA is TGTGCCAGCAGTGAAAACTATCCAGAGACCCAGTACTTC. This chain links TRBV2 with TRBJ2-5; the D is unclear. V was trimmed by 2 bases and J by 4 bases, leaving 8 bases between them. In germline, CDR1 is SNHLY, CDR2 FYNNEI. This CDR3 region has 13 residues.

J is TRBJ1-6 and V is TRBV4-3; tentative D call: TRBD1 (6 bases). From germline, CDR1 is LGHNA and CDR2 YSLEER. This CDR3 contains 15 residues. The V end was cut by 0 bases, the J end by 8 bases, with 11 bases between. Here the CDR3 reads CASSQDAQGYSPLHF. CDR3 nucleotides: TGCGCCAGCAGCCAAGATGCACAGGGCTATTCACCCCTCCACTTT.

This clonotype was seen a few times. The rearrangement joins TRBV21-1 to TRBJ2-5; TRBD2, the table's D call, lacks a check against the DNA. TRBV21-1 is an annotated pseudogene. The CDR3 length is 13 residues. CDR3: CARPGTKVETQYF. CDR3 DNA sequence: TGTGCCCGCCCCGGGACTAAAGTAGAGACCCAGTACTTC.

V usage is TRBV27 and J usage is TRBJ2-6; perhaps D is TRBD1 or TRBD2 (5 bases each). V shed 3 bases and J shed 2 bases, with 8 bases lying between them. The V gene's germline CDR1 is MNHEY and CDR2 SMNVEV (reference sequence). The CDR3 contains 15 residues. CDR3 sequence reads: CASSLWGTGANVLTF. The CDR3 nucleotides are TGTGCCAGCAGTTTGTGGGGGACTGGGGCCAACGTCCTGACTTTC.

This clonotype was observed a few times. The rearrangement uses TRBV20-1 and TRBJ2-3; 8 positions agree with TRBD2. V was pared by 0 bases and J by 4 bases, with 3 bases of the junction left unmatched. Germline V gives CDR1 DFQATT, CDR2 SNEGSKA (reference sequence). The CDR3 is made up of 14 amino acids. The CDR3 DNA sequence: TGCAGTGCTAGAGAAGGAGCGGGGGCAGATACGCAGTATTTT. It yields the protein CSAREGAGADTQYF.

CDR3: CASSPLTGLAGGTQYF. As DNA, the CDR3 is TGTGCCAGCAGCCCACTTACGGGACTAGCGGGAGGTACGCAGTATTTT. This chain connects TRBV4-2 to TRBJ2-3; TRBD2 aligns across 15 bases. The germline V gene encodes CDR1 LGHNA and CDR2 YNFKEQ. The CDR3 is 16 amino acids. Losses at the gene ends were 4 bases for V and 8 bases for J; bases not matched to a gene: 7.

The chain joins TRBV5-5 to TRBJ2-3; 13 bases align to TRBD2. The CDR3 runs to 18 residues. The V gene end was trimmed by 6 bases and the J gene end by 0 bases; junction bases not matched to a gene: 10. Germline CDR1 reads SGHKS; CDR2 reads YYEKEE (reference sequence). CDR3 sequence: CASNRPGLAGTSTDTQYF. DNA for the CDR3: TGTGCCAGCAACCGACCGGGACTAGCGGGGACTAGCACAGATACGCAGTATTTT.

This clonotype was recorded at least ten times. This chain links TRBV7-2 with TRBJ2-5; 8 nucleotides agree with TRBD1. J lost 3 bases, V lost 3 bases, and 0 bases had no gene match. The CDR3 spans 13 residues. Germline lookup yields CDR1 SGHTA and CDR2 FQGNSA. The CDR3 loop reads CASSLDREETQYF. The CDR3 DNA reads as TGTGCCAGCAGCTTGGACAGGGAAGAGACCCAGTACTTC.

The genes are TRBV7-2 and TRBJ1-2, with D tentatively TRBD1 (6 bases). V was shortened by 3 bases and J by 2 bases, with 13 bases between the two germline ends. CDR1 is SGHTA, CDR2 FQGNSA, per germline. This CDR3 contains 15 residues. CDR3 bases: TGTGCCAGCAGCTTTCCACAGGGTACCAACTATGGCTACACCTTC. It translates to CASSFPQGTNYGYTF.

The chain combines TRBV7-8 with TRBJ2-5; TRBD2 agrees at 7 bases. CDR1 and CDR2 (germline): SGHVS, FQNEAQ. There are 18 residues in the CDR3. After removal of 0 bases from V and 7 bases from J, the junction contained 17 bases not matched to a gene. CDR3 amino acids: CASSLARRGTKLGRTQYF. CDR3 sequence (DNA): TGTGCCAGCAGCTTAGCGAGGCGGGGGACGAAACTTGGCAGGACCCAGTACTTC.

The CDR3, as DNA: TGTGCCAGCAGCCAACCCCTCGAGCGGGAGTCCGGAGATACGCAGTATTTT. This gives the protein CASSQPLERESGDTQYF. This chain connects TRBV3-1 to TRBJ2-3; 8 bases map to TRBD2. This CDR3 is 17 amino acids long. With 2 bases clipped from V and 5 bases from J, the junction kept 12 bases outside the gene matches. Germline V lookup: CDR1 LGHDT, CDR2 YNNKEL (reference sequence).

In DNA form, the CDR3 reads TGTGCCAGCAGCCAACAGACAGGGGATTATTATGGCTACACCTTC. Protein sequence: CASSQQTGDYYGYTF. The chain couples TRBV3-1 to TRBJ1-2; TRBD1 aligns across 8 bases. Trimming removed 2 bases from V and 5 bases from J; junction bases left unmatched: 7. Germline lookup yields CDR1 LGHDT and CDR2 YNNKEL (reference sequence). The CDR3 runs 15 residues. The full variable domain, its missing parts supplied by reference TRBV3-1 and TRBJ1-2, is DTAVSQTPKYLVTQMGNDKSIKCEQNLGHDTMYWYKQDSKKFLKIMFSYNNKELIINETVPNRFSPKSPDKAHLNLHINSLELGDSAVYFCASSQQTGDYYGYTFGSGTRLTVV.

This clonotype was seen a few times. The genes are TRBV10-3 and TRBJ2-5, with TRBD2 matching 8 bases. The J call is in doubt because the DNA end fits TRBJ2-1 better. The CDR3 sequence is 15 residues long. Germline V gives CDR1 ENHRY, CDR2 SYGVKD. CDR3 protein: CAISDWREAYNEQFF. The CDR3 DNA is TGTGCCATCAGTGATTGGCGGGAGGCCTACAATGAGCAGTTCTTC.

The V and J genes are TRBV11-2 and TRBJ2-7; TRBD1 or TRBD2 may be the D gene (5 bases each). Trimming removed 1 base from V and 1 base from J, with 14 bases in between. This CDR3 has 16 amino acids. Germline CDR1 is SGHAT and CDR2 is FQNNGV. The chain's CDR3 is CASSLGLGELSYEQYF. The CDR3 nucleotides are TGTGCCAGCAGCTTAGGGCTGGGGGAACTTTCCTACGAGCAGTACTTC.